A selection of T cell receptor beta chains follows, all from one sample in a study of cytomegalovirus exposure and HLA in healthy donors. Using immunoSEQ multiplex PCR, the repertoire was profiled, and TCRdb retains in-frame clones only, with some absent. The sample has over 130,000 clones; over 65% are singletons. Sequenced sample: PBMCs. Receptor source: a male donor in good health and CMV-seronegative. CDR3s include the opening cysteine and the closing phenylalanine or tryptophan. The order of the fields is CDR3 DNA, CDR3 protein, V gene, clone size, D gene, J gene. A D gene is named only where the DNA matches it firmly. Only some rows state a clone size, as once, few, many or a class for expanded clones.

cdr3_nt: TGTGCCAGTAGTCCTAGCGGGTACTACGAGCAGTACTTC; cdr3_aa: CASSPSGYYEQYF; v_call: TRBV19; clone_size: -; d_call: TRBD2; j_call: TRBJ2-7
cdr3_nt: TGTGCCAGCAGTCCCCTGGCGGAGCCTAGTGAGCAGTTCTTC; cdr3_aa: CASSPLAEPSEQFF; v_call: TRBV6-5; clone_size: -; d_call: -; j_call: TRBJ2-1
cdr3_nt: TGTTCCAGCAGCTTAGAGGAGACAGTTAGGAATTACGAGCAGTACTTC; cdr3_aa: CSSSLEETVRNYEQYF; v_call: TRBV7-9; clone_size: -; d_call: -; j_call: TRBJ2-7
cdr3_nt: TGTGCCAGCAGCTTACCTAGCGACTACAATGAGCAGTTCTTC; cdr3_aa: CASSLPSDYNEQFF; v_call: TRBV7-2; clone_size: -; d_call: -; j_call: TRBJ2-1
cdr3_nt: TGCGCCAGCAGCTTGGGAGGGAGTGAGCACAATGAGCAGTTCTTC; cdr3_aa: CASSLGGSEHNEQFF; v_call: TRBV5-1; clone_size: -; d_call: -; j_call: TRBJ2-1
cdr3_nt: TGTGCCAGCAGCCATGAGGGACTCTTCAATGAGCAGTTCTTC; cdr3_aa: CASSHEGLFNEQFF; v_call: TRBV4-2; clone_size: -; d_call: -; j_call: TRBJ2-1
cdr3_nt: TGTGCCAGCAGTGAAGCGATTGCAGGGTACGAGCAGTACTTC; cdr3_aa: CASSEAIAGYEQYF; v_call: TRBV2; clone_size: -; d_call: -; j_call: TRBJ2-7
cdr3_nt: TGCGCCAGCAGCTGGACTAGCGGGAGTTCCTACAATGAGCAGTTCTTC; cdr3_aa: CASSWTSGSSYNEQFF; v_call: TRBV5-1; clone_size: once; d_call: TRBD2; j_call: TRBJ2-1
cdr3_nt: TGTGCCAGTAGTATGGGGGCTCCGCTCAATCAGCCCCAGCATTTT; cdr3_aa: CASSMGAPLNQPQHF; v_call: TRBV19; clone_size: -; d_call: -; j_call: TRBJ1-5
cdr3_nt: TGTGCCAGCAGTGAAGAGACCGACATCGCAGATAACTATGGCTACACCTTC; cdr3_aa: CASSEETDIADNYGYTF; v_call: TRBV25-1; clone_size: -; d_call: -; j_call: TRBJ1-2
cdr3_nt: TGCGCCAGCAGCCAAGACAGGGGCCTCTACGAGCAGTACTTC; cdr3_aa: CASSQDRGLYEQYF; v_call: TRBV4-1; clone_size: -; d_call: -; j_call: TRBJ2-7
cdr3_nt: TGCGCCAGCAGCCAGTGGGAGCGGCGGGAGTTAAACCGCGAGCAGTACTTC; cdr3_aa: CASSQWERRELNREQYF; v_call: TRBV4-1; clone_size: -; d_call: TRBD2; j_call: TRBJ2-7
cdr3_nt: TGTGCCAGCAGCTTAATGGCTAGCGGGAGGTGGTTGGAGCAGTTCTTC; cdr3_aa: CASSLMASGRWLEQFF; v_call: TRBV7-9; clone_size: -; d_call: TRBD2; j_call: TRBJ2-1
cdr3_nt: TGTGCCAGCAGCTTGCAGGGTTCCCACGAGCAGTACTTC; cdr3_aa: CASSLQGSHEQYF; v_call: TRBV5-6; clone_size: -; d_call: -; j_call: TRBJ2-7
cdr3_nt: TGTGCCAGCAGCTTGGGTCGCCAGGGGTCAGAGACCCAGTACTTC; cdr3_aa: CASSLGRQGSETQYF; v_call: TRBV5-6; clone_size: -; d_call: -; j_call: TRBJ2-5
cdr3_nt: TGTTCCAGCCATAAGCCGGATACGCAGTATTTT; cdr3_aa: CSSHKPDTQYF; v_call: TRBV7-9; clone_size: -; d_call: -; j_call: TRBJ2-3
cdr3_nt: TGTGCCAGCAGCCCCCTTCAGGGAGGGCTGTATTTT; cdr3_aa: CASSPLQGGLYF; v_call: TRBV5-6; clone_size: -; d_call: TRBD2; j_call: TRBJ2-3
cdr3_nt: TGCAGCGGGGGGACTAGCGGGAGGGATGAGCAGTTCTTC; cdr3_aa: CSGGTSGRDEQFF; v_call: TRBV29-1; clone_size: -; d_call: TRBD2; j_call: TRBJ2-1
cdr3_nt: TGTGCCAGCGGGCCACTCGTTTCCCCCTACGAGCAGTACTTC; cdr3_aa: CASGPLVSPYEQYF; v_call: TRBV6-1; clone_size: -; d_call: -; j_call: TRBJ2-7
cdr3_nt: TGTGCCAGCAGCGGGACAATCTATGGCTACACCTTC; cdr3_aa: CASSGTIYGYTF; v_call: TRBV9; clone_size: -; d_call: -; j_call: TRBJ1-2
cdr3_nt: TGTGCCCAAAACAGGGACATGAATCCCGGGGAGCTGTTTTTT; cdr3_aa: CAQNRDMNPGELFF; v_call: TRBV2; clone_size: few; d_call: -; j_call: TRBJ2-2
cdr3_nt: TGTGCCAGCGGAACAGGGGGCGCAGAGAATGAGCAGTTCTTC; cdr3_aa: CASGTGGAENEQFF; v_call: TRBV27; clone_size: -; d_call: TRBD1; j_call: TRBJ2-1
cdr3_nt: TGTGCCAGCGGCTTTGGACTAGCGGGAGGCGGGGAGCTGTTTTTT; cdr3_aa: CASGFGLAGGGELFF; v_call: TRBV5-6; clone_size: -; d_call: TRBD2; j_call: TRBJ2-2
cdr3_nt: TGTGCCAGCAGGGGACTAGCGCTAAATGAGCAGTACTTC; cdr3_aa: CASRGLALNEQYF; v_call: TRBV27; clone_size: -; d_call: TRBD2; j_call: TRBJ2-7
cdr3_nt: TGTGCCAGCAGTGACGGGGACTACTCCTACGAGCAGTACTTC; cdr3_aa: CASSDGDYSYEQYF; v_call: TRBV27; clone_size: -; d_call: TRBD2; j_call: TRBJ2-7
cdr3_nt: TGTGCCAGCAGCCCACAAGGTGGGGCGGTGGAGCAGTACTTC; cdr3_aa: CASSPQGGAVEQYF; v_call: TRBV7-2; clone_size: few; d_call: -; j_call: TRBJ2-7
cdr3_nt: TGTGCCAGCAGCTTAGAAGGGACTAGCGGGAGCTCAGATACGCAGTATTTT; cdr3_aa: CASSLEGTSGSSDTQYF; v_call: TRBV5-8; clone_size: -; d_call: TRBD2; j_call: TRBJ2-3